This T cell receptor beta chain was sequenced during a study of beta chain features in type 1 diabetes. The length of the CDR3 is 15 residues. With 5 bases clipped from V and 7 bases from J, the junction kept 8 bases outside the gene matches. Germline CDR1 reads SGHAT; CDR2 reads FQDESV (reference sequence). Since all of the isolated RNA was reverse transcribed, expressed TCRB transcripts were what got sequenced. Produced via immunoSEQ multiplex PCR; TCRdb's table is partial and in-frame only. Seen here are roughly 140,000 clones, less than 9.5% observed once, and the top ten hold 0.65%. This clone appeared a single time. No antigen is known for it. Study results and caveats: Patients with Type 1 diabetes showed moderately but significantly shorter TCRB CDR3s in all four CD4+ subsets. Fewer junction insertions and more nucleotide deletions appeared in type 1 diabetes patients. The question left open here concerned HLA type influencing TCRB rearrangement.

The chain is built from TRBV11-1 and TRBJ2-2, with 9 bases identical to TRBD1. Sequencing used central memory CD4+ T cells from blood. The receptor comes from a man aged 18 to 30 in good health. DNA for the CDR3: TGTGCCAGCAGCCCCGACAGGGGGAAGAACGGGGAGCTGTTTTTT. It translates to CASSPDRGKNGELFF.